The 10 T cell receptor beta chains in this list originate from one sample, sequenced in a study of control samples from healthy donors and cancer patients. The protocol was immunoSEQ multiplex PCR, while the TCRdb copy is restricted to in-frame clones and leaves out a portion. The repertoire holds fewer than 100,000 clones, with around 82% as singletons. The specimen sequenced was blood. The receptors shown here come from a woman in her sixties or seventies in good health.

The rearrangement joins TRBV27 to TRBJ2-1, with a tentative D call TRBD2 (5 bases). Trimming pared 6 bases from V and 4 bases from J, leaving 16 bases between. Germline CDR1 is MNHEY and CDR2 is SMNVEV (reference sequence). CDR3 length: 15 amino acids. CDR3 region: CASSSLMTIYNEQFF. The CDR3 DNA sequence: TGTGCCAGCAGCAGTCTCATGACTATATACAATGAGCAGTTCTTC.

Concerning this clone: This CDR3 is also generated by other DNA sequences in the sample. This chain joins TRBV5-1 and TRBJ2-5; no clear D. Between the trimmed V and J ends, which lost 1 base and 2 bases, there was a span of 0 bases. Germline CDR1 is SGHRS and CDR2 is YFSETQ. The CDR3 is made up of 11 amino acids. The CDR3 loop is CASSLQETQYF. In DNA, the CDR3 is TGCGCCAGCAGCTTGCAAGAGACCCAGTACTTC.

DNA of the CDR3: TGCGCCAGCAGCTTAGTGGAGGAGTCACCCCTCCACTTT. This translates into CASSLVEESPLHF. This rearrangement joins TRBV5-1 to TRBJ1-6; D is undetermined. The CDR3 covers 13 residues. Germline assignment: CDR1 SGHRS and CDR2 YFSETQ. Trimming cost V 2 bases and J 10 bases, with 10 bases left between them.

The chain uses TRBV19 and TRBJ2-2; TRBD1 matches 7 bases. CDR1 and CDR2 from the germline V gene are LNHDA and SQIVND (reference sequence). The CDR3 is 15 residues long. V shed 5 bases, J shed 7 bases, and the junction held 10 bases outside the gene matches. CDR3 nucleotide sequence: TGTGCCAGTAGTGGGGCCGACAGGGCTAACGGGGAGCTGTTTTTT. It specifies CASSGADRANGELFF. Supplemented by reference TRBV19 and TRBJ2-2, the full variable domain reads DGGITQSPKYLFRKEGQNVTLSCEQNLNHDAMYWYRQDPGQGLRLIYYSQIVNDFQKGDIAEGYSVSREKKESFPLTVTSAQKNPTAFYLCASSGADRANGELFFGEGSRLTVL.

The J gene is TRBJ2-5, the V gene TRBV29-1, with 7 bases that match TRBD1. CDR1 is SQVTM, CDR2 ANQGSEA, per germline. There are 15 residues in the CDR3. J gave up 5 bases and V 1 base, and 10 bases lay outside the gene matches. The CDR3 sequence is CSVEVVRQGQETQYF. As DNA, the CDR3 is TGCAGCGTTGAAGTAGTTCGACAGGGCCAGGAGACCCAGTACTTC.

V usage is TRBV10-3 and J usage is TRBJ2-7; 8 bases are a match to TRBD1. Germline lookup yields CDR1 ENHRY and CDR2 SYGVKD. The CDR3 length is 15 residues. J was trimmed by 1 base and V by 4 bases; bases with no gene match: 6. The CDR3 nucleotides read TGTGCCATCAGTGTAGGTGACAGGGGTTCCTACGAGCAGTACTTC. Protein: CAISVGDRGSYEQYF.

This clone was detected only once. This CDR3 is CASSPDRGNQPQHF. As DNA, the CDR3 is TGCGCCAGCAGCCCCGACAGGGGCAATCAGCCCCAGCATTTT. The genes are TRBV10-1 and TRBJ1-5, with 7 nucleotides matching TRBD1. Germline lookup yields CDR1 WNHNN and CDR2 SYGVQD (reference sequence). CDR3 size: 14 residues. V dropped 6 bases and J dropped 2; count of bases not matched to a gene: 4.

The chain uses TRBV29-1 and TRBJ1-2; 10 bases are shared with TRBD1. Per the germline V gene, CDR1 is SQVTM and CDR2 is ANQGSEA. CDR3 length: 13 amino acids. Trimming cost V 8 bases and J 4 bases; bases outside gene matches: 7. CDR3 nucleotides: TGCAGCACGGACAGGGGGGGCGGCTATGGCTACACCTTC. It encodes CSTDRGGGYGYTF.

The chain is built from TRBV10-1 and TRBJ1-3; D gene ambiguous. CDR1 WNHNN and CDR2 SYGVQD come from the germline V gene (reference sequence). This CDR3 region has 19 residues. V dropped 0 bases and J dropped 1 base, with 19 bases sitting between them. The CDR3 nucleotides are TGCGCCAGCAGTGAGTCAGCTAAATACGGTGTTGGTTCTGGAAACACCATATATTTT. As protein: CASSESAKYGVGSGNTIYF.

Only a few counts were recorded for this clone. The chain uses TRBV7-2 and TRBJ2-7; 9 positions agree with TRBD1. The germline V gene encodes CDR1 SGHTA and CDR2 FQGNSA. CDR3 length: 14 amino acids. J gave up 6 bases and V 3 bases, and 6 bases lay outside the gene matches. CDR3: CASSFGTGIGEQYF. The CDR3, as DNA: TGTGCCAGCAGCTTCGGGACAGGGATCGGCGAGCAGTACTTC.